Listed here are 29 T cell receptor beta chains from one sample, sequenced in a study of T cells expressing NK-cell markers. TCRdb re-called the 5' RACE reads and catalogs CDR3 proteins one per entry, DNA excluded. Reported are about 120,000 distinct CDR3 sequences; the ten largest clones contain less than 20%. Sample: blood T cells: a sorted CD56 or NKG2C T cell subset, CD4+ or CD8+ T cells, or bulk PBMC T cells (not recorded which). Receptors were obtained from a woman between 18 and 70 years old in good health.

The rearrangement uses TRBV12-3 or TRBV12-4 and TRBJ1-5; TCRdb picks TRBD1, but there is no DNA to check that call. The CDR3 length is 12 residues. The CDR3 sequence: CASTRGLEPQHF.

The rearrangement joins TRBV7-9 to TRBJ2-7; TCRdb selects TRBD1, and the lack of DNA leaves this call unchecked. This CDR3 contains 15 residues. Germline-derived CDR1 and CDR2 are SEHNR and FQNEAQ (reference sequence). CDR3: CASSAWDGSSYEQYF.

The chain joins TRBV7-2 to TRBJ1-1. CDR1 is SGHTA and CDR2 is FQGNSA in the germline V gene. CDR3 length: 15 amino acids. The CDR3 loop is CASSLDQPRYTEAFF.

The CDR3 spells CASSLRDYQETQYF. The chain uses TRBV5-8 and TRBJ2-5; TCRdb's D call, TRBD1, is unchecked because there is no DNA. This CDR3 contains 14 residues. Germline CDR1 is SGHTS and CDR2 is YDEGEE.

The genes are TRBV6-4 and TRBJ2-3; TCRdb's D call, TRBD1, is unchecked because there is no DNA. CDR3 length: 15 residues. Germline CDR1 is MRHNA and CDR2 is SNTAGT. The CDR3 sequence: CASSDMAHNTDTQYF.

This sequence joins TRBV4-3 and TRBJ2-1. The CDR3 length is 13 residues. Germline CDR1 is LGHNA and CDR2 is YSLEER. This chain's CDR3 is CASSQGLYNEQFF.

The chain combines TRBV6-1 with TRBJ2-1; TCRdb lists TRBD2, though no DNA is available to test this call. This CDR3 is built from 18 residues. Per germline, CDR1 MNHNS and CDR2 SASEGT. The CDR3 loop reads CASSERLWGTSDLIEQFF.

The rearrangement uses TRBV12-3 or TRBV12-4 and TRBJ2-3. The CDR3 extends over 12 amino acids. This CDR3 reads CASRETVDTQYF.

The V call is TRBV21-1, the J call TRBJ2-5. TRBV21-1 is deemed a pseudogene. CDR3 length: 14 residues. The CDR3 protein is CASSKALSRETQYF.

CDR3 residues: CASSTPGTTPTTGELFF. The chain joins TRBV19 to TRBJ2-2; the TCRdb call, TRBD1, lacks DNA for checking. Germline V gene sequence: CDR1 LNHDA, CDR2 SQIVND (reference sequence). The CDR3 is 17 amino acids.

The V and J genes are TRBV29-1 and TRBJ2-1; TCRdb picks TRBD1, but there is no DNA to check that call. CDR3 length: 17 residues. Germline CDR1 and CDR2: SQVTM and ANQGSEA. The CDR3 reads CSVEDLHGRGVYNEQFF.

The chain links TRBV5-5 to TRBJ2-1; TCRdb designates TRBD2, a call that cannot be tested without DNA. The CDR3 covers 15 residues. Germline CDR1 is SGHKS and CDR2 is YYEKEE (reference sequence). The CDR3 here is CASRPTSGGPNEQFF.

The chain links TRBV19 to TRBJ2-1; TCRdb's D call, TRBD2, is unchecked because there is no DNA. Germline assignment: CDR1 LNHDA and CDR2 SQIVND (reference sequence). The CDR3 length is 15 residues. The CDR3 spells CASSIGLAGNNEQFF.

This chain connects TRBV30 to TRBJ2-6; TCRdb lists TRBD1, though no DNA is available to test this call. The length of the CDR3 is 17 residues. CDR1 is GTSNPN and CDR2 is SVGIG in the germline V gene (reference sequence). CDR3 sequence: CAWSKTGTNSGANVLTF.

The V gene is TRBV20-1, the J gene TRBJ1-2; as DNA is missing, the TRBD1 call by TCRdb cannot be tested. Germline V lookup: CDR1 DFQATT, CDR2 SNEGSKA (reference sequence). This CDR3 contains 15 residues. The CDR3 spells CSARGDRVDFYGYTF.

The chain links TRBV3-1 to TRBJ2-7; TCRdb designates TRBD2, a call that cannot be tested without DNA. The CDR3 is made up of 16 amino acids. Germline CDR1 and CDR2: LGHDT and YNNKEL (reference sequence). The chain's CDR3 is CASSQGDSGPTYEQYF.

The chain links TRBV30 to TRBJ1-4. This CDR3 is 14 amino acids long. CDR1 GTSNPN and CDR2 SVGIG come from the germline V gene (reference sequence). The CDR3 region is CAWSVPPRDEKLFF.

This CDR3 reads CASSWPGTNTDTQYF. The chain joins TRBV5-4 to TRBJ2-3; TCRdb picks TRBD1, but there is no DNA to check that call. The germline gives CDR1 SGHNT, CDR2 YYREEE (reference sequence). This CDR3 comprises 15 residues.

This rearrangement joins TRBV28 to TRBJ2-5; TCRdb returns TRBD2, unconfirmable since there is no DNA. Looked up from germline, CDR1 is MDHEN and CDR2 is SYDVKM. CDR3 length equals 15 residues. The CDR3 reads CASSIGLAGKETQYF.

The chain is built from TRBV11-2 and TRBJ2-5; TCRdb proposes TRBD1, but this gene call is untestable without DNA. This CDR3 comprises 13 residues. Germline values: CDR1 SGHAT, CDR2 FQNNGV. CDR3 sequence reads: CASSPDSTQTQYF.

V is TRBV27 and J is TRBJ2-7; TCRdb names TRBD1, which stays unverified in the absence of DNA. The CDR3 is made up of 13 amino acids. Per germline, CDR1 MNHEY and CDR2 SMNVEV (reference sequence). CDR3 sequence: CASSGGQDYEQYF.

V and J are TRBV29-1 and TRBJ2-6; absent DNA, TCRdb's TRBD1 call cannot be checked. The CDR3 is 13 residues long. Per germline, CDR1 SQVTM and CDR2 ANQGSEA. CDR3 protein: CSTRGSGANVLTF.

The V gene is TRBV11-2, the J gene TRBJ2-3; without DNA, the TCRdb call of TRBD2 cannot be checked. Germline V gene data show CDR1 as SGHAT and CDR2 as FQNNGV. The CDR3 sequence is 17 residues long. CDR3 protein: CASSLDGSGYSTDTQYF. The entire variable domain, with the rest obtained from reference TRBV11-2 and TRBJ2-3, is as follows: EAGVAQSPRYKIIEKRQSVAFWCNPISGHATLYWYQQILGQGPKLLIQFQNNGVVDDSQLPKDRFSAERLKGVDSTLKIQPAKLEDSAVYLCASSLDGSGYSTDTQYFGPGTRLTVL.

The chain carries TRBV6-5 and TRBJ2-5. CDR3 length: 11 residues. Looked up from germline, CDR1 is MNHEY and CDR2 is SVGAGI. CDR3 in amino acids: CAVFLGETQYF.

This chain links TRBV20-1 with TRBJ2-2; there is no DNA to check the TCRdb D call of TRBD2. The CDR3 runs 17 residues. Germline V gene data show CDR1 as DFQATT and CDR2 as SNEGSKA (reference sequence). This chain's CDR3 is CSALSSGNSLNTGELFF.

The CDR3 here is CASSVSGSSYNEQFF. This chain uses TRBV27 with TRBJ2-1. The CDR3 has 15 residues. Germline V CDR1 and CDR2: MNHEY, SMNVEV (reference sequence).

This rearrangement joins TRBV7-6 to TRBJ2-1; TCRdb's D call, TRBD2, is unchecked because there is no DNA. CDR1 is SGHVS and CDR2 is FNYEAQ in the germline V gene. This CDR3 is 15 amino acids long. The CDR3 protein is CASSFLAGIYNEQFF.

V usage is TRBV19 and J usage is TRBJ1-2. Looked up from germline, CDR1 is LNHDA and CDR2 is SQIVND (reference sequence). This CDR3 has 13 amino acids. CDR3 sequence: CASSINLAYGYTF. Supplemented by reference TRBV19 and TRBJ1-2, the full variable domain reads DGGITQSPKYLFRKEGQNVTLSCEQNLNHDAMYWYRQDPGQGLRLIYYSQIVNDFQKGDIAEGYSVSREKKESFPLTVTSAQKNPTAFYLCASSINLAYGYTFGSGTRLTVV.

The V gene is TRBV5-4, the J gene TRBJ2-1; TCRdb returns TRBD2, unconfirmable since there is no DNA. The CDR3 totals 16 residues. The germline CDR1 and CDR2 sequences are SGHNT and YYREEE (reference sequence). CDR3 region: CASSKPGTKRAGEQFF.